What follows are 30 T cell receptor beta chains derived from one specimen sequenced in a study of vaccination and CD4 T cells after COVID-19. The assay that was used to sequence DNA from cultured CD4+ T cells was the Oncomine TCR Beta short-read assay. TCRdb passed the PCR reads through MiXCR, listing each CDR3 protein once. The sample shows about 11,000 distinct CDR3 sequences, around 50% of them seen only once. The treatment: approximately 11-day PBMC culture with coronavirus spike peptide pools or control peptides (ViraFEST assay). The antigens these receptors bind are not known. Sequencing was performed on CD4+ T cells from blood, cultured in vitro. All receptors come from a human donor who had recovered from COVID-19.

The chain joins TRBV5-1 to TRBJ2-3; 8 positions agree with TRBD1. Germline V gene data show CDR1 as SGHRS and CDR2 as YFSETQ. The ends lost 0 bases at V and 5 bases at J; junction bases unmatched: 5. The CDR3 contains 15 residues. The CDR3 loop is CASSLEVQGGDTQYF. The CDR3 nucleotides are TGCGCCAGCAGCTTGGAGGTACAGGGGGGAGATACGCAGTATTTT.

V and J are TRBV21-1 and TRBJ2-5; the listed D gene, TRBD1, was not tested against the DNA. TRBV21-1 is assigned pseudogene status. The CDR3 has 15 amino acids. CDR3 protein: CASSKEREGAETQYF. CDR3 coding DNA: TGTGCCAGCAGCAAAGAGAGGGAGGGGGCCGAGACCCAGTACTTC.

This chain connects TRBV6-1 to TRBJ1-4; TRBD1 might be the D (6 bases). This CDR3 region has 14 residues. Trimming cost V 4 bases and J 7 bases, with 13 bases left between them. Germline values: CDR1 MNHNS, CDR2 SASEGT. In nucleotides, the CDR3 is TGTGCCAGCAGTGTATGGGGGCAAACTGAAAAACTGTTTTTT. Translating gives CASSVWGQTEKLFF.

This clonotype was detected a few times. This chain connects TRBV20-1 to TRBJ1-6; D might be TRBD1 (5 bases). Trimming shortened V by 0 bases and J by 8 bases, and 17 bases separated the two germline ends. Germline V gene sequence: CDR1 DFQATT, CDR2 SNEGSKA (reference sequence). This CDR3 is 16 amino acids long. The CDR3 nucleotides read TGCAGTGCTAGAGATTTCGGAGGGGTCTGGGATTCACCCCTCCACTTT. Amino acid sequence: CSARDFGGVWDSPLHF.

This chain connects TRBV7-2 to TRBJ2-3; no clear D gene. Looked up from germline, CDR1 is SGHTA and CDR2 is FQGNSA. V lost 2 bases and J lost 4, with 4 bases in between. The CDR3 is 12 residues long. CDR3 bases: TGTGCCAGCAGCTTATCCGCAGATACGCAGTATTTT. It specifies CASSLSADTQYF.

This clonotype was seen a few times. The chain links TRBV20-1 to TRBJ2-5; D ambiguous. Germline CDR1 reads DFQATT; CDR2 reads SNEGSKA (reference sequence). Trimming took 0 bases from V and 0 from J, leaving 5 bases between them. This CDR3 has 13 amino acids. In DNA, the CDR3 is TGCAGTGCTAGAGACGACAACCAAGAGACCCAGTACTTC. It codes for CSARDDNQETQYF.

A few counts support this clonotype. V is TRBV20-1 and J is TRBJ1-4; 7 bases align to TRBD1. J gave up 6 bases and V 3 bases, and 4 bases lay outside the gene matches. This CDR3 has 13 residues. Germline V gives CDR1 DFQATT, CDR2 SNEGSKA (reference sequence). The CDR3 here is CSARRGTDEKLFF. DNA for the CDR3: TGCAGTGCTAGGCGAGGGACAGATGAAAAACTGTTTTTT.

This clonotype has just a few counts. The V gene is TRBV12-3 or TRBV12-4, the J gene TRBJ1-5, with 7 bases aligning to TRBD1. This CDR3 has 15 residues. Trimming removed 4 bases from V and 7 bases from J; junction bases left unmatched: 10. The CDR3 region is CASSSSLQGGQPQHF. The CDR3 nucleotides are TGTGCCAGCAGTTCTTCTCTACAAGGGGGCCAGCCCCAGCATTTT.

This sequence joins TRBV27 and TRBJ2-1; D is possibly TRBD1 (6 bases). Trimming shortened V by 7 bases and J by 0 bases, and 13 bases separated the two germline ends. The germline CDR1 and CDR2 sequences are MNHEY and SMNVEV (reference sequence). The CDR3 consists of 15 residues. The CDR3 reads CASTGQGSSYNEQFF. In nucleotides, the CDR3 is TGTGCCAGCACCGGTCAGGGGAGCTCCTACAATGAGCAGTTCTTC.

The V gene is TRBV20-1, the J gene TRBJ2-5; 9 bases fit TRBD2. CDR1 and CDR2 (germline): DFQATT, SNEGSKA (reference sequence). The CDR3 loop spans 15 amino acids. The V segment lost 0 bases and the J segment 0 bases; nucleotides outside the gene matches: 2. DNA for the CDR3: TGCAGTGCTAGAGACAGCGGGAGGTACCAAGAGACCCAGTACTTC. Its translation: CSARDSGRYQETQYF.

The chain combines TRBV6-1 with TRBJ2-4, with D hard to call. V lost 5 bases and J lost 6, with 11 bases in between. Germline V gives CDR1 MNHNS, CDR2 SASEGT. This CDR3 is built from 13 residues. The CDR3 coding sequence is TGTGCCAGCAGTAACGGTCCTGGAAACATTCAGTACTTC. Its protein is CASSNGPGNIQYF.

This clonotype was seen a few times. The CDR3 bases are TGTGCCAGCAGCCTAGGGCGGCGGGAGGGCCTGGATACGCAGTATTTT. Protein sequence: CASSLGRREGLDTQYF. This chain connects TRBV11-3 to TRBJ2-3; 9 nucleotides line up with TRBD2. This CDR3 comprises 16 residues. The J segment lost 6 bases and the V segment lost 5 bases, leaving 12 bases of the junction unmatched. Germline V gene lookup returns CDR1 SGHNT and CDR2 YENEEA.

This clonotype has a handful of counts. V is TRBV4-3 and J is TRBJ2-2; 9 bases align to TRBD2. This CDR3 is built from 17 residues. Losses at the gene ends were 0 bases for V and 3 bases for J; bases not matched to a gene: 5. Germline CDR1 is LGHNA and CDR2 is YSLEER. In DNA, the CDR3 is TGCGCCAGCAGCCAAGATCGGACTAGCGCGCACACCGGGGAGCTGTTTTTT. Amino acid sequence: CASSQDRTSAHTGELFF.

This clonotype was detected a few times. The chain couples TRBV7-9 to TRBJ2-1; D ambiguous. The CDR3 is 14 residues long. With 5 bases removed from V and 8 bases from J, the gap between germline ends came to 16 bases. Germline values: CDR1 SEHNR, CDR2 FQNEAQ (reference sequence). The CDR3 here is CASSRLQEFDEQFF. In DNA, the CDR3 is TGTGCCAGCAGCCGTCTTCAGGAGTTCGATGAGCAGTTCTTC.

The chain has TRBV7-2 and TRBJ2-5; 7 nucleotides match TRBD2. From germline, CDR1 is SGHTA and CDR2 FQGNSA. This CDR3 comprises 13 residues. Unmatched junction bases numbered 6, after V lost 6 bases and J lost 5 bases. The CDR3 DNA reads as TGTGCCAGCAGGGGGAGGGCCCTCGAGACCCAGTACTTC. Translated: CASRGRALETQYF.

This clonotype has just one count. The chain employs TRBV7-9 and TRBJ2-2; D not resolved. Germline V gene sequence: CDR1 SEHNR, CDR2 FQNEAQ (reference sequence). This CDR3 contains 11 residues. V lost 10 bases, J lost 5 bases, and 8 bases lay in between. The CDR3 nucleotides read TGTGCCATCGATGAAACCGGGGAGCTGTTTTTT. As protein: CAIDETGELFF.

This clonotype was observed a single time. The junction departs from the called germline gene at one end, perhaps through a read error. The chain recombines TRBV6-1 with TRBJ2-3; TRBD2 matches at 9 bases. Germline CDR1 and CDR2: MNHNS and SASEGT. CDR3 length: 16 amino acids. The CDR3 DNA reads TGTGCCAGCAGGGAAGGTAGCGGGAGCGTGGCAGATACGCAGTATTTT. Translating it yields CASREGSGSVADTQYF.

The rearrangement uses TRBV6-1 and TRBJ1-1; maybe TRBD1 (5 bases). Trimming took 6 bases from V and 1 from J, leaving 9 bases between them. The CDR3 runs 13 residues. CDR1 MNHNS and CDR2 SASEGT come from the germline V gene. The CDR3 here is CASSLQANTEAFF. In DNA, the CDR3 is TGTGCCAGCAGCCTACAGGCGAACACTGAAGCTTTCTTT.

V is TRBV11-2 and J is TRBJ1-6, with no clear D. Germline assignment: CDR1 SGHAT and CDR2 FQNNGV. The V gene lost 2 bases and the J gene lost 4 bases, with 6 bases spanning the gap. The CDR3 runs to 14 residues. CDR3 DNA: TGTGCCAGCAGCTTATGGAGTTATAATTCACCCCTCCACTTT. Its protein is CASSLWSYNSPLHF.

This clonotype was picked up one time. The DNA for the CDR3 is TGTGCCAGCAGAGCGGGACTAGATAACAATGAGCAGTTCTTC. Translation: CASRAGLDNNEQFF. This sequence joins TRBV5-4 and TRBJ2-1; TRBD2 aligns across 8 bases. CDR1 is SGHNT and CDR2 is YYREEE in the germline V gene (reference sequence). The CDR3 contains 14 residues. V was clipped by 5 bases and J by 5 bases; unmatched bases: 6. Supplemented by reference TRBV5-4 and TRBJ2-1, the full variable domain reads ETGVTQSPTHLIKTRGQQVTLRCSSQSGHNTVSWYQQALGQGPQFIFQYYREEENGRGNFPPRFSGLQFPNYSSELNVNALELDDSALYLCASRAGLDNNEQFFGPGTRLTVL.

A few counts support this clonotype. The chain employs TRBV10-3 and TRBJ2-1; TRBD1 might be the D (6 bases). The CDR3 is 15 residues long. Germline values: CDR1 ENHRY, CDR2 SYGVKD. Trimming took off 5 bases at V and 4 bases at J, with 15 bases between the two ends. The CDR3: CAISLQGPPYNEQFF. CDR3 DNA sequence: TGTGCCATCAGTCTACAGGGACCCCCTTACAATGAGCAGTTCTTC.

This clonotype is a singleton in its sample. The chain links TRBV14 to TRBJ2-7; D remains ambiguous. Trimming cost V 4 bases and J 3 bases, with 13 bases left between them. This CDR3 has 14 amino acids. Germline CDR1 reads SGHDN; CDR2 reads FVKESK. DNA of the CDR3: TGTGCCAGCAGCCGAGGACCGACCGGCTACGAGCAGTACTTC. This sequence encodes CASSRGPTGYEQYF.

The chain has TRBV6-4 and TRBJ2-1, with TRBD2 matching over 11 bases. V shed 3 bases and J 7 bases; nucleotides not matched to a gene: 5. The CDR3 loop spans 15 amino acids. Germline V lookup: CDR1 MRHNA, CDR2 SNTAGT. The CDR3 region is CASSELAGAGNEQFF. CDR3 bases: TGTGCCAGCAGTGAACTAGCGGGAGCGGGAAATGAGCAGTTCTTC.

V usage is TRBV28 and J usage is TRBJ1-5, with 7 bases identical to TRBD1. This CDR3 comprises 15 residues. Germline-derived CDR1 and CDR2 are MDHEN and SYDVKM. V was pared by 6 bases and J by 7 bases, with 12 bases of the junction left unmatched. The CDR3 region is CASSDIDRVGQPQHF. CDR3 in DNA: TGTGCCAGCAGCGATATCGACAGGGTAGGGCAGCCCCAGCATTTT. Based on the CDR3 plus reference TRBV28 and TRBJ1-5, the full variable domain is DVKVTQSSRYLVKRTGEKVFLECVQDMDHENMFWYRQDPGLGLRLIYFSYDVKMKEKGDIPEGYSVSREKKERFSLILESASTNQTSMYLCASSDIDRVGQPQHFGDGTRLSIL.

The chain joins TRBV6-1 to TRBJ2-7, with D possibly matching TRBD1 (5 bases). V gave up 6 bases and J gave up 3 bases, with 24 bases separating them. The CDR3 runs to 17 residues. Germline CDR1 and CDR2: MNHNS and SASEGT. The CDR3 protein is CASREQPGRSLGYEQYF. The CDR3, as DNA: TGTGCCAGCAGAGAGCAGCCAGGGCGATCCCTGGGCTACGAGCAGTACTTC.

This clonotype turned up a few times. The chain joins TRBV21-1 to TRBJ2-3. TRBV21-1 is a pseudogene segment. CDR3 size: 16 residues. CDR3 nucleotide sequence: TGTGCCAGCAGTAGCCCATTACTCCTTTCGGGAGATACGCAGTATTTT. It codes for CASSSPLLLSGDTQYF.

This chain joins TRBV7-9 and TRBJ2-5, with TRBD1 identical over 7 bases. The length of the CDR3 is 17 residues. The J segment lost 8 bases and the V segment lost 5 bases, leaving 20 bases of the junction unmatched. Per germline, CDR1 SEHNR and CDR2 FQNEAQ (reference sequence). CDR3 residues: CASSPPDRVTRVGTQYF. For the CDR3, the DNA is TGTGCCAGCAGCCCCCCCGACAGGGTAACCCGGGTCGGTACCCAGTACTTC.

J is TRBJ2-2 and V is TRBV21-1; the table's D call, TRBD1, was not checked against the DNA. TRBV21-1 represents a pseudogene. The CDR3 runs to 17 residues. This chain's CDR3 is CASSKRRRTANTGELFF. CDR3 DNA sequence: TGTGCCAGCAGCAAAAGGCGTCGGACAGCTAACACCGGGGAGCTGTTTTTT.

This chain connects TRBV28 to TRBJ1-2, with D perhaps TRBD1 (5 bases). There are 14 residues in the CDR3. Germline V gene sequence: CDR1 MDHEN, CDR2 SYDVKM. V was cut by 3 bases and J by 0 bases, with 8 bases left in between. The CDR3 loop reads CASSFQGANYGYTF. The CDR3 region has the DNA TGTGCCAGCAGTTTTCAGGGAGCTAACTATGGCTACACCTTC.

This sequence joins TRBV20-1 and TRBJ2-3, with D unclear. V was cut by 8 bases and J by 6 bases, with 18 bases left in between. This CDR3 has 13 residues. CDR1 and CDR2 from the germline V gene are DFQATT and SNEGSKA (reference sequence). CDR3 amino acids: CSTPVRTADTQYF. As DNA, the CDR3 is TGCAGTACCCCTGTGCGGACCGCGGATACGCAGTATTTT.